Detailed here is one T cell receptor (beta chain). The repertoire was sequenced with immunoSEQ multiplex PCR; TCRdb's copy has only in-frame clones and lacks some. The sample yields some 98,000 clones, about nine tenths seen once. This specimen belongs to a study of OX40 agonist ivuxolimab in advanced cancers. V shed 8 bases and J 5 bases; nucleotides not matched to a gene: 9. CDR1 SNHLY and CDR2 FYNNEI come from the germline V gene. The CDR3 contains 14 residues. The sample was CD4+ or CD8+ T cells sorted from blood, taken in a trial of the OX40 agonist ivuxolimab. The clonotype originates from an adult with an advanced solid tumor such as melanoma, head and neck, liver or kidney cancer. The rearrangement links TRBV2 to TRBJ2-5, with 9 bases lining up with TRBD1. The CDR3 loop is CASGSNRGRETQYF. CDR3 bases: TGTGCCAGCGGGAGTAACAGGGGGCGGGAGACCCAGTACTTC. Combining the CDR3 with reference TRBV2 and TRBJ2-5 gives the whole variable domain EPEVTQTPSHQVTQMGQEVILRCVPISNHLYFYWYRQILGQKVEFLVSFYNNEISEKSEIFDDQFSVERPDGSNFTLKIRSTKLEDSAMYFCASGSNRGRETQYFGPGTRLLVL.